This paragraph covers one T cell receptor beta chain sequence. Assay used: immunoSEQ multiplex PCR; TCRdb lists only in-frame clones, some missing. The sample yields about 170,000 clones, around 90% seen once. This entry comes from a study of control samples from healthy donors and cancer patients. CDR1 is MDHEN and CDR2 is SYDVKM in the germline V gene. This CDR3 region has 13 residues. The V and J ends lost 5 bases and 7 bases, in that order; junction bases with no gene match: 6. V and J are TRBV28 and TRBJ1-2; the match to TRBD1 covers 8 bases. This TCR was sampled from a woman between 40 and 55 years old in good health. Input material: blood. For the CDR3, the DNA is TGTGCCAGCAGTCTGGGACAGGCTTCTGGCTACACCTTC. Protein product: CASSLGQASGYTF.